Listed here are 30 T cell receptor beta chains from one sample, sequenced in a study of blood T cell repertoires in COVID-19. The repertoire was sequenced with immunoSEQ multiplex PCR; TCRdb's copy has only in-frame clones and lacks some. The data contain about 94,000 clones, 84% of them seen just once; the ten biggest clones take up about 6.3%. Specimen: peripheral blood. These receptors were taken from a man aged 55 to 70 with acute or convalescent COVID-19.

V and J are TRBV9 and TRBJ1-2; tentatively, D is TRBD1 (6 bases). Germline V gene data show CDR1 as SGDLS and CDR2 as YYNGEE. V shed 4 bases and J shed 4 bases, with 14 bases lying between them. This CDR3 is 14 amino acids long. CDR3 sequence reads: CASSTQGQGYGYTF. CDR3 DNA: TGTGCCAGCAGCACACAGGGTCAGGGCTATGGCTACACCTTC.

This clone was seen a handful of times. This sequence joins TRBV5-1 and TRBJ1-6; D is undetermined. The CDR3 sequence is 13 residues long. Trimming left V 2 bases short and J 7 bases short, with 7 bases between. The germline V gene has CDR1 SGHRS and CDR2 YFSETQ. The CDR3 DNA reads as TGCGCCAGCAGCTTCTATAAAAATTCACCCCTCCACTTT. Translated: CASSFYKNSPLHF. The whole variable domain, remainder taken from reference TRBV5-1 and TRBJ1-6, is KAGVTQTPRYLIKTRGQQVTLSCSPISGHRSVSWYQQTPGQGLQFLFEYFSETQRNKGNFPGRFSGRQFSNSRSEMNVSTLELGDSALYLCASSFYKNSPLHFGNGTRLTVT.

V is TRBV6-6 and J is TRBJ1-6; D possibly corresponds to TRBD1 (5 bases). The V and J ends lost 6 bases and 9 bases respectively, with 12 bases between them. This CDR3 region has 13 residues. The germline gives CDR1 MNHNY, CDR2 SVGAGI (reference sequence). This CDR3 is CASSLVRVSPLHF. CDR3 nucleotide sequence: TGTGCCAGCAGCCTAGTCAGGGTTTCACCCCTCCACTTT.

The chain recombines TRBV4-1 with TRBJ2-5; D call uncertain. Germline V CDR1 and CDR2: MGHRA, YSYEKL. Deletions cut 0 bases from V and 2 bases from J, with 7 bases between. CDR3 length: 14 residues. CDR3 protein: CASSQEARQETQYF. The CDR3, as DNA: TGCGCCAGCAGCCAAGAAGCGCGGCAAGAGACCCAGTACTTC.

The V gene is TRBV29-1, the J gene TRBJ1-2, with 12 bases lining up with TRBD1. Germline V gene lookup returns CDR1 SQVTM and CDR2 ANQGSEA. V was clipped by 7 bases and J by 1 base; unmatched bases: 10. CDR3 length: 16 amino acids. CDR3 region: CSALGQGASINYGYTF. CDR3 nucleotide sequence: TGCAGCGCCCTGGGACAGGGGGCCTCTATTAACTATGGCTACACCTTC.

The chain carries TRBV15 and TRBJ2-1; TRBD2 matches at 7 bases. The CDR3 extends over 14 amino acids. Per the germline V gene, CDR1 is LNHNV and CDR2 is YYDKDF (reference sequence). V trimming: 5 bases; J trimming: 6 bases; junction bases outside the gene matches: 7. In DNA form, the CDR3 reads TGTGCCACCAGCCGGGGGGTTTCCCGCAATGAGCAGTTCTTC. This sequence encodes CATSRGVSRNEQFF.

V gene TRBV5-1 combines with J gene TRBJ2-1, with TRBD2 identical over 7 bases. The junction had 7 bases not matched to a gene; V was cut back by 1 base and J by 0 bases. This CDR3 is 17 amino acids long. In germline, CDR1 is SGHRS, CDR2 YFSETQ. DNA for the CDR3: TGCGCCAGCAGCTTGCGGGGGGACGCCGACTCCTACAATGAGCAGTTCTTC. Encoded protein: CASSLRGDADSYNEQFF.

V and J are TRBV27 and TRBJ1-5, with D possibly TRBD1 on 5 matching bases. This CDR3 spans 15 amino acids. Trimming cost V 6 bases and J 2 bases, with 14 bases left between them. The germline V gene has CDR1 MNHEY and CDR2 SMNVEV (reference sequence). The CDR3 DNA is TGTGCCAGCAGCCCAGGGTCGGGTGGCAATCAGCCCCAGCATTTT. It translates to CASSPGSGGNQPQHF.

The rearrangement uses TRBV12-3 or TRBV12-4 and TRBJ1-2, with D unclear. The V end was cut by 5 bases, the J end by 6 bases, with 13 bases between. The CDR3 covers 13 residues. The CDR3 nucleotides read TGTGCCAGCAGTGGACTCCGGAACCATGGCTACACCTTC. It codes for CASSGLRNHGYTF.

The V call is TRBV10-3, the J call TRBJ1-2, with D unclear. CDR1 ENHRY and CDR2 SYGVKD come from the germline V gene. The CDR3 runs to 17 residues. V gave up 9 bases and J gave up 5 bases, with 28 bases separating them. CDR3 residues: CAIRFPRTADRGYGYTF. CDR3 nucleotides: TGTGCCATTCGTTTCCCACGGACGGCGGACCGGGGATATGGCTACACCTTC.

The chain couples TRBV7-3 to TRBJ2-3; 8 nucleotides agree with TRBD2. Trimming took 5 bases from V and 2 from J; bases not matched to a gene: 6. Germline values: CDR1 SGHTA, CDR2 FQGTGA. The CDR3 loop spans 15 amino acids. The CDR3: CASSPSGGATDTQYF. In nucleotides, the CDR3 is TGTGCCAGCAGCCCGAGCGGGGGCGCCACAGATACGCAGTATTTT.

CDR3: CASRGRQGASYGYTF. The CDR3 nucleotides are TGTGCCAGCAGAGGTAGACAGGGGGCGTCCTATGGCTACACCTTC. The chain uses TRBV2 and TRBJ1-2; 10 bases line up with TRBD1. Trimming removed 6 bases from V and 4 bases from J; junction bases left unmatched: 8. The germline CDR1 and CDR2 sequences are SNHLY and FYNNEI. This CDR3 comprises 15 residues.

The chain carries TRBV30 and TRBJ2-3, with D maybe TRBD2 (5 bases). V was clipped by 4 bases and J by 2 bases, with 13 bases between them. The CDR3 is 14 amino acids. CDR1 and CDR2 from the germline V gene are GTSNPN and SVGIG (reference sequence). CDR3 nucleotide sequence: TGTGCCTGGAATCGGGAAGGGCACACAGATACGCAGTATTTT. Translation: CAWNREGHTDTQYF.

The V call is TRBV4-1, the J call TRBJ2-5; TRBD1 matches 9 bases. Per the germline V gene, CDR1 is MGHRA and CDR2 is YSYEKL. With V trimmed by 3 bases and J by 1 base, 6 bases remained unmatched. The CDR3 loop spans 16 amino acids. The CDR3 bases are TGCGCCAGCAGCCAGCTGGACAGGGGAGGCCAAGAGACCCAGTACTTC. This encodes CASSQLDRGGQETQYF.

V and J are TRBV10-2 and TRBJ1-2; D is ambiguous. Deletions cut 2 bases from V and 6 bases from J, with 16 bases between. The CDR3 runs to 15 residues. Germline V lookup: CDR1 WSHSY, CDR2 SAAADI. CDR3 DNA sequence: TGCGCCAGCAGTGAGACCTTGGAATTACTAAATGGCTACACCTTC. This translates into CASSETLELLNGYTF.

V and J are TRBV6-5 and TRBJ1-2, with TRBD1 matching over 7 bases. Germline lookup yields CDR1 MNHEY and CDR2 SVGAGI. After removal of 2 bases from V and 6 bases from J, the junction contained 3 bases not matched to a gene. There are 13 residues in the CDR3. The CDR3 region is CASSYGQAHGYTF. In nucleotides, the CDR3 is TGTGCCAGCAGTTACGGACAGGCCCATGGCTACACCTTC.

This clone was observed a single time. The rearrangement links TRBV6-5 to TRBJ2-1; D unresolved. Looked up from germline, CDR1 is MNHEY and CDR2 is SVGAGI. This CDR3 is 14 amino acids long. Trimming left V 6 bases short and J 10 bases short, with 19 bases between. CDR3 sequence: CASRHPQQFSEQFF. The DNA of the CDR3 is TGTGCCAGCAGACACCCGCAACAGTTCTCCGAGCAGTTCTTC.

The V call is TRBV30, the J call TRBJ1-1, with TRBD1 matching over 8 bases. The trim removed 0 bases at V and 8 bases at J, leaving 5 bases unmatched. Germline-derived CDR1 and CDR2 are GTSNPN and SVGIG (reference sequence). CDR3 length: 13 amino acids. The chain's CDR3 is CAWSVQGAAEAFF. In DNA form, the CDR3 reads TGTGCCTGGAGTGTTCAGGGGGCGGCAGAAGCTTTCTTT.

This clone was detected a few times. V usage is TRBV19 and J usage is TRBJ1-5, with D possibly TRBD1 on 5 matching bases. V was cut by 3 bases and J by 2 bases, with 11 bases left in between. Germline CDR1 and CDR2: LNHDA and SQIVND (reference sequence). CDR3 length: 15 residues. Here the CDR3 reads CASSMSWGGNQPQHF. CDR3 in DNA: TGTGCCAGTAGTATGAGTTGGGGGGGCAATCAGCCCCAGCATTTT.

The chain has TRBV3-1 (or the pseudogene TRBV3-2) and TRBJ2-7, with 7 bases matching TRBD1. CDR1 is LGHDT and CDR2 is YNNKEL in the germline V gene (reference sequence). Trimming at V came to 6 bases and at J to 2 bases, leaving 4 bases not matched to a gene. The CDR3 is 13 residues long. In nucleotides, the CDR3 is TGTGCCAGCAGGGGTCAGGGGGCCTACGAGCAGTACTTC. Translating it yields CASRGQGAYEQYF.

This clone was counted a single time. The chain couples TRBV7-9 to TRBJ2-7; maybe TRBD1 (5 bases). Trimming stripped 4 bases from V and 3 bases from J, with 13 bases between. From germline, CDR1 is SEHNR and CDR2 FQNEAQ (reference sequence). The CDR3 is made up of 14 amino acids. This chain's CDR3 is CASSSTERDYEQYF. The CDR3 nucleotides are TGTGCCAGCAGCTCGACAGAAAGGGACTACGAGCAGTACTTC.

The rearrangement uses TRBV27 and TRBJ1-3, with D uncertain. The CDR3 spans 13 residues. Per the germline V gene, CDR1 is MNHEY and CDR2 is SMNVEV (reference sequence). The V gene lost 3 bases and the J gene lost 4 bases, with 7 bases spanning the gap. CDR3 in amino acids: CASSFGLGNTIYF. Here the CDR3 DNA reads TGTGCCAGCAGTTTTGGACTGGGAAACACCATATATTTT.

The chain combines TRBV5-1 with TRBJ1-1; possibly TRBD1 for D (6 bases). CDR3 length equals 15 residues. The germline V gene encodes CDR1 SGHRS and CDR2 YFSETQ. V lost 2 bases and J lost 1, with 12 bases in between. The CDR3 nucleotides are TGCGCCAGCAGCTTATCAGGGGTGGAGAACACTGAAGCTTTCTTT. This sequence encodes CASSLSGVENTEAFF.

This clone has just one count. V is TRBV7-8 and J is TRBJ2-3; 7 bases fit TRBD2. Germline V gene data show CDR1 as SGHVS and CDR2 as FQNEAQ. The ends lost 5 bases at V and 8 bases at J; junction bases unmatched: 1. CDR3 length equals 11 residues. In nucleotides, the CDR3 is TGTGCCAGCAGCCCGGGGGGTACGCAGTATTTT. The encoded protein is CASSPGGTQYF.

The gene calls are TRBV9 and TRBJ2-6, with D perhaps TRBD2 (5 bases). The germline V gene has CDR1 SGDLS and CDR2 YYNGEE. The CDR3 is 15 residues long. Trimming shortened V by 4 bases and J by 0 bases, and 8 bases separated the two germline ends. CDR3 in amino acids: CASSPTISGANVLTF. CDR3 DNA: TGTGCCAGCAGCCCGACTATCTCTGGGGCCAACGTCCTGACTTTC.

As DNA, the CDR3 is TGTGCCAGCAGTGAAGCGGTCCCGGGACAGGGCACAGATACGCAGTATTTT. It is translated as CASSEAVPGQGTDTQYF. The genes are TRBV6-1 and TRBJ2-3, with 8 nucleotides matching TRBD1. The V gene's germline CDR1 is MNHNS and CDR2 SASEGT. Trimming at V came to 0 bases and at J to 1 base, leaving 6 bases not matched to a gene. The CDR3 extends over 17 amino acids.

The CDR3 is CASTPEAGTHDNEQFF. In DNA, the CDR3 is TGTGCCAGCACCCCCGAAGCGGGCACGCACGACAATGAGCAGTTCTTC. This chain connects TRBV27 to TRBJ2-1, with a weak D call TRBD2 (6 bases). Trimming shortened V by 7 bases and J by 5 bases, and 21 bases separated the two germline ends. The CDR3 covers 16 residues. Per germline, CDR1 MNHEY and CDR2 SMNVEV (reference sequence).

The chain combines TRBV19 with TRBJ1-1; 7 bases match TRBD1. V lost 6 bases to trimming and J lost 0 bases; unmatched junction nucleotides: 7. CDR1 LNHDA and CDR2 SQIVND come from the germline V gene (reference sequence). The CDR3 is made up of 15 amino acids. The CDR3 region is CASSEPGGMNTEAFF. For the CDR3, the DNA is TGTGCCAGTAGCGAGCCAGGGGGAATGAACACTGAAGCTTTCTTT.

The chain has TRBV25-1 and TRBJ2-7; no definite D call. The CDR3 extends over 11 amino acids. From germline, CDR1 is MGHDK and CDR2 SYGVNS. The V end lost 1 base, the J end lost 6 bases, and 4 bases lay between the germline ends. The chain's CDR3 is CASSESFEQYF. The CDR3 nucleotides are TGTGCCAGCAGTGAATCGTTCGAGCAGTACTTC.

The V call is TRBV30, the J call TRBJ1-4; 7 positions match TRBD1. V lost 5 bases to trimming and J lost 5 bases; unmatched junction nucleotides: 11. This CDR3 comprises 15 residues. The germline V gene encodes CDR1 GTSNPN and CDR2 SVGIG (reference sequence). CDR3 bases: TGTGCCTGGGGAAGACCGGGACAGAAGAATGAAAAACTGTTTTTT. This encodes CAWGRPGQKNEKLFF.